This T cell receptor beta chain derives from a study of blood T cell repertoires in COVID-19. Across the study: Italy, Spain and the United States were the sources of the convalescent and acute COVID-19 samples. Nucleic acid was either cDNA or gDNA, and it came from T cells, B-cell-depleted T cells, or PBMCs.

The CDR3 spans 14 residues. In germline, CDR1 is LGHNA, CDR2 YNFKEQ. Trimming left V 1 base short and J 8 bases short, with 14 bases between. In the authors' workflow: Reference gene primers were amplified, and this amplification served to estimate nucleated cell counts. Assay: immunoSEQ multiplex PCR; the TCRdb copy retains only in-frame clones and omits some. For V, J and clone size, that table is used; D and trimming come from the DNA. This table has roughly 250,000 clones, around four fifths appearing once. Material: peripheral blood. The chain links TRBV4-2 to TRBJ1-2; unclear D gene. The receptor was derived from a woman aged 65 to 85 with acute or convalescent COVID-19. This CDR3 is CASSQAGRGSGYTF. CDR3 coding DNA: TGTGCCAGCAGCCAAGCAGGCAGAGGGAGCGGCTACACCTTC.